This TCR beta chain stems from a study of shared clonotypes between healthy human individuals. Study-level results: Non-shared clonotypes had lower generation probabilities than clonotypes shared by all four sorted-subset donors.

Per the germline V gene, CDR1 is KGHSH and CDR2 is LQKENI. The CDR3 is 14 residues long. With 3 bases removed from V and 1 base from J, the gap between germline ends came to 9 bases. Sequencing used immunoSEQ multiplex PCR; TCRdb keeps in-frame clones, though not all of them. The sample shows millions of clones, approximately 90% of them seen only once. The study drew its donors from healthy HIV-negative adults without recent acute infections or vaccinations. With respect to this clone: The antigen is unknown.

Sequences were obtained from naive CD4+ T cells sorted from blood. Subset denoted: CD45RA+ positively selected. The source is a man aged 18 to 29 in good health. The V gene is TRBV18, the J gene TRBJ1-2; D gene ambiguous. The CDR3 DNA reads as TGTGCCAGCTCACCTCGGCAGAATAACTATGGCTACACCTTC. This codes for CASSPRQNNYGYTF.